These 17 T cell receptor beta chains came from one sample sequenced in a study of shared clonotypes between healthy human individuals. Data came from immunoSEQ multiplex PCR; TCRdb stores just in-frame clones and leaves some out. The table lists 300,000 to 400,000 clones, 73% of them singletons, with around 9.3% in the top ten. The material sequenced was memory CD4+ T cells sorted from blood. Noted subset: CD45RA-negative fraction. Receptors were obtained from a young man in good health.

J is TRBJ1-2 and V is TRBV10-2, with TRBD1 matching over 10 bases. Trimming cost V 2 bases and J 8 bases; bases outside gene matches: 5. The germline CDR1 and CDR2 sequences are WSHSY and SAAADI. This CDR3 has 14 residues. CDR3 region: CASSEPRTGGGYTF. The CDR3 coding sequence is TGCGCCAGCAGTGAGCCACGGACAGGGGGAGGCTACACCTTC.

The sample holds a few counts of this clone. V and J are TRBV6-1 and TRBJ2-7; possible D gene TRBD2, 5 bases. Germline CDR1 reads MNHNS; CDR2 reads SASEGT. The CDR3 has 13 residues. Trimming left V 7 bases short and J 2 bases short, with 12 bases between. The CDR3 protein is CASTPAEAYEQYF. CDR3 DNA sequence: TGTGCCAGCACTCCCGCGGAGGCCTACGAGCAGTACTTC.

CDR3 residues: CASSQRNTEAFF. The CDR3 DNA reads TGTGCCAGCAGCCAGAGGAACACTGAAGCTTTCTTT. The rearrangement joins TRBV11-2 to TRBJ1-1; D ambiguous. Germline V gene lookup returns CDR1 SGHAT and CDR2 FQNNGV. With 5 bases removed from V and 1 base from J, the gap between germline ends came to 5 bases. The CDR3 runs to 12 residues. The full variable domain, in which reference TRBV11-2 and TRBJ1-1 provide the parts outside the CDR3, is EAGVAQSPRYKIIEKRQSVAFWCNPISGHATLYWYQQILGQGPKLLIQFQNNGVVDDSQLPKDRFSAERLKGVDSTLKIQPAKLEDSAVYLCASSQRNTEAFFGQGTRLTVV.

This clone was seen more than once but under ten times. The chain uses TRBV5-8 and TRBJ2-2; D unclear. The ends were cut back, 0 bases at V and 6 bases at J, with 6 bases in the middle. From germline, CDR1 is SGHTS and CDR2 YDEGEE. The CDR3 is 13 amino acids. In DNA form, the CDR3 reads TGTGCCAGCAGCTTGGACATCGCCGGGGAGCTGTTTTTT. This translates into CASSLDIAGELFF. The complete variable domain, with remaining parts taken from reference TRBV5-8 and TRBJ2-2, reads EAGVTQSPTHLIKTRGQQATLRCSPISGHTSVYWYQQALGLGLQFLLWYDEGEERNRGNFPPRFSGRQFPNYSSELNVNALELEDSALYLCASSLDIAGELFFGEGSRLTVL.

This clone was detected once. The V and J genes are TRBV7-2 and TRBJ1-4; D remains ambiguous. This CDR3 is 15 amino acids long. Germline loops: CDR1 SGHTA, CDR2 FQGNSA. Trimming pared 2 bases from V and 2 bases from J, leaving 9 bases between. DNA of the CDR3: TGTGCCAGCAGCTTACAACAGAGTACTAATGAAAAACTGTTTTTT. Translated: CASSLQQSTNEKLFF.

The CDR3 nucleotides are TGTGCCAGCAGTCCGACTAGCGGGAGGGACAACGAGCAAGAGACCCAGTACTTC. This translates into CASSPTSGRDNEQETQYF. The chain uses TRBV25-1 and TRBJ2-5; 14 nucleotides line up with TRBD2. From germline, CDR1 is MGHDK and CDR2 SYGVNS. The CDR3 runs 18 residues. After removal of 5 bases from V and 2 bases from J, the junction contained 10 bases not matched to a gene. The full variable domain, in which reference TRBV25-1 and TRBJ2-5 provide the parts outside the CDR3, is EADIYQTPRYLVIGTGKKITLECSQTMGHDKMYWYQQDPGMELHLIHYSYGVNSTEKGDLSSESTVSRIRTEHFPLTLESARPSHTSQYLCASSPTSGRDNEQETQYFGPGTRLLVL.

The chain combines TRBV28 with TRBJ2-4, with D maybe TRBD1 (7 bases). With 7 bases removed from V and 0 bases from J, the gap between germline ends came to 19 bases. The germline gives CDR1 MDHEN, CDR2 SYDVKM. CDR3 length: 17 residues. In nucleotides, the CDR3 is TGTGCCAGCACCATGGGGGGACAGCCCTTAGCCAAAAACATTCAGTACTTC. This translates into CASTMGGQPLAKNIQYF.

This clone was picked up a small number of times. DNA for the CDR3: TGTGCCAGCAGACGAGACACTGAAGCTTTCTTT. It codes for CASRRDTEAFF. The chain is built from TRBV5-7 and TRBJ1-1, with D uncertain. TRBV5-7 is sorted into the ORF group, with uncertain function. CDR3 size: 11 residues. The V end was cut by 5 bases, the J end by 3 bases, with 5 bases between.

This clone was counted a single time. The chain recombines TRBV27 with TRBJ1-5, with D hard to call. The CDR3 has 12 residues. Trimming took off 6 bases at V and 6 bases at J, with 9 bases between the two ends. The germline CDR1 and CDR2 sequences are MNHEY and SMNVEV (reference sequence). CDR3 bases: TGTGCCAGCAGATTTTTGGGTCAGCCCCAGCATTTT. Encoded protein: CASRFLGQPQHF.

J is TRBJ2-5 and V is TRBV7-9; 7 nucleotides agree with TRBD1. Germline V CDR1 and CDR2: SEHNR, FQNEAQ (reference sequence). V gave up 2 bases and J gave up 3 bases; unmatched junction bases: 9. This CDR3 is 16 amino acids long. The CDR3 reads CASSLLGSRGKETQYF. The CDR3 nucleotides are TGTGCCAGCAGCTTACTGGGATCCAGGGGGAAAGAGACCCAGTACTTC.

This sequence joins TRBV30 and TRBJ1-3, with D hard to call. Trimming took 4 bases from V and 0 from J, leaving 10 bases between them. The CDR3 covers 14 residues. Germline V gives CDR1 GTSNPN, CDR2 SVGIG (reference sequence). The CDR3 sequence: CAWKGFHSGNTIYF. The CDR3 DNA follows: TGTGCCTGGAAGGGCTTTCACTCTGGAAACACCATATATTTT.

In its sample, this clone was seen once. The chain combines TRBV10-3 with TRBJ2-6; 7 bases map to TRBD2. With 6 bases clipped from V and 4 bases from J, the junction kept 12 bases outside the gene matches. Germline V gene lookup returns CDR1 ENHRY and CDR2 SYGVKD. This CDR3 contains 17 residues. CDR3 in DNA: TGTGCCATCAGGGGATCGCGGGAGAAGTACGGGGCCAACGTCCTGACTTTC. This codes for CAIRGSREKYGANVLTF.

J is TRBJ1-1 and V is TRBV6-6; unclear D gene. CDR1 and CDR2 from the germline V gene are MNHNY and SVGAGI (reference sequence). Trimming stripped 8 bases from V and 6 bases from J, with 19 bases between. The CDR3 sequence is 14 residues long. CDR3 bases: TGTGCCAGCCAACTTGTTTCGGGTCGGTCTGAAGCTTTCTTT. Its translation: CASQLVSGRSEAFF.

This sequence joins TRBV5-1 and TRBJ1-1; weak D call: TRBD1 (5 bases). Germline V gene sequence: CDR1 SGHRS, CDR2 YFSETQ. The CDR3 loop spans 15 amino acids. Trimming cost V 0 bases and J 5 bases, with 14 bases left between them. In DNA form, the CDR3 reads TGCGCCAGCAGCTTGGTAGGGCCAGGGTGGACTGAAGCTTTCTTT. Its protein is CASSLVGPGWTEAFF. Filled out from reference TRBV5-1 and TRBJ1-1, the complete variable domain reads KAGVTQTPRYLIKTRGQQVTLSCSPISGHRSVSWYQQTPGQGLQFLFEYFSETQRNKGNFPGRFSGRQFSNSRSEMNVSTLELGDSALYLCASSLVGPGWTEAFFGQGTRLTVV.

A single count supports this clone. This rearrangement joins TRBV2 to TRBJ1-1; D might be TRBD1 (5 bases). V was cut by 10 bases and J by 1 base, with 13 bases left in between. There are 13 residues in the CDR3. The germline gives CDR1 SNHLY, CDR2 FYNNEI. The DNA of the CDR3 is TGTGCCACCAAAGTACAGGAGAACACTGAAGCTTTCTTT. This encodes CATKVQENTEAFF.

V usage is TRBV2 and J usage is TRBJ1-5; D is possibly TRBD1 (6 bases). Trimming removed 8 bases from V and 0 bases from J, with 8 bases in between. This CDR3 is 13 amino acids long. Germline V gene lookup returns CDR1 SNHLY and CDR2 FYNNEI. As DNA, the CDR3 is TGTGCCAGCGGACAGTATAGCAATCAGCCCCAGCATTTT. Translating gives CASGQYSNQPQHF.

This chain uses TRBV2 with TRBJ1-4; D is undetermined. Germline CDR1 reads SNHLY; CDR2 reads FYNNEI. The CDR3 has 11 amino acids. V was shortened by 5 bases and J by 10 bases, with 8 bases between the two germline ends. CDR3 sequence reads: CASSPHGKLFF. In DNA, the CDR3 is TGTGCCAGCAGTCCACATGGAAAACTGTTTTTT.